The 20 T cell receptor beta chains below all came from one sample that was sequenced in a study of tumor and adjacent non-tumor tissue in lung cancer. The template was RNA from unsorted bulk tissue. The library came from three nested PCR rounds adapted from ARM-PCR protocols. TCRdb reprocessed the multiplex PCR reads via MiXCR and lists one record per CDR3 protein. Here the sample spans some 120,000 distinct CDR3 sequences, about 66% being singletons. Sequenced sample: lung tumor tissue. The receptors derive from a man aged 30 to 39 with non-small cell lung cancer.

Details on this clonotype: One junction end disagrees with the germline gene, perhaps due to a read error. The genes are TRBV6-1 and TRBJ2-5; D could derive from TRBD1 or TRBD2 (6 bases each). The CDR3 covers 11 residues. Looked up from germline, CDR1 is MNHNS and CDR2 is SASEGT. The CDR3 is CTSSEGGTQYF. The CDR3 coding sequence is TGTACCAGCAGTGAAGGGGGGACCCAATACTTC.

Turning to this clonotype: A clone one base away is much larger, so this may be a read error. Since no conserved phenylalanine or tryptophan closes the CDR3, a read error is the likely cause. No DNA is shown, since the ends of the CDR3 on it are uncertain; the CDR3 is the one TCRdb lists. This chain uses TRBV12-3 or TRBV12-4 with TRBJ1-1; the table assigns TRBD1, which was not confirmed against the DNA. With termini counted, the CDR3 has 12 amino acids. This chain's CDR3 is CASSPGTGLSFS.

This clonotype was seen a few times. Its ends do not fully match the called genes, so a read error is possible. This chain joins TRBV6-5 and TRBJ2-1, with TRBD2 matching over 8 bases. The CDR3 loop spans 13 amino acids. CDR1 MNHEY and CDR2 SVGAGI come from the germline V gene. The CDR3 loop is CTSSGGSYNEQFF. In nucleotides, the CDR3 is TGTACCAGCAGCGGGGGCTCCTACAATGAGCAGTTCTTC.

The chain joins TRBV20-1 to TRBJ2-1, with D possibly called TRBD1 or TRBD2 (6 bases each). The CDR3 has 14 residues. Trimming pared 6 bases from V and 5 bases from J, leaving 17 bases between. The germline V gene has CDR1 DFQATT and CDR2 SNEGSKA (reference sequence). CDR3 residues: CSANTNGGHNEQFF. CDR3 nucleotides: TGCAGTGCGAATACTAACGGGGGCCACAATGAGCAGTTCTTC.

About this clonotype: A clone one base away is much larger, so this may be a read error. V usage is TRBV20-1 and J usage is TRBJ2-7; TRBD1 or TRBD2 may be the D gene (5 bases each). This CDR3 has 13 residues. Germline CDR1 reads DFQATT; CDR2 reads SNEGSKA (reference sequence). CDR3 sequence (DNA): TGCAGTGCAGTCCGGGACGGCTCCTACGAGCACTACTTC. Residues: CSAVRDGSYEHYF.

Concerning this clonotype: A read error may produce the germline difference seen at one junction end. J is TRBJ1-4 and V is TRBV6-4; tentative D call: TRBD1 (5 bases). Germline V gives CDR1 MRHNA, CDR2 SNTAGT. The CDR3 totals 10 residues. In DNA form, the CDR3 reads TGTGCCAGCAGTGGACCGCCGGGGGTTTTT. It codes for CASSGPPGVF.

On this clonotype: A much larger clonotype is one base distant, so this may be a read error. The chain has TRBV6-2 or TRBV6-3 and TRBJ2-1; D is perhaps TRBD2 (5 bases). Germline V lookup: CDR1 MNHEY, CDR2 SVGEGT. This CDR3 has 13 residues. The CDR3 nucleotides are TGTGCCAGCAGTTACGGAGGAGTCAATGAGCAGATCTTC. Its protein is CASSYGGVNEQIF.

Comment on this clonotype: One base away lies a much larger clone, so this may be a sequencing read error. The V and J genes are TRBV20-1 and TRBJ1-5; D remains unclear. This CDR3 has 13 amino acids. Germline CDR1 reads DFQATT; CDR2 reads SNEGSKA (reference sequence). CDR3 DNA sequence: TGCTGTGCTAGACTCGATAGCAATCAGCCCCAGCATTTT. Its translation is CCARLDSNQPQHF.

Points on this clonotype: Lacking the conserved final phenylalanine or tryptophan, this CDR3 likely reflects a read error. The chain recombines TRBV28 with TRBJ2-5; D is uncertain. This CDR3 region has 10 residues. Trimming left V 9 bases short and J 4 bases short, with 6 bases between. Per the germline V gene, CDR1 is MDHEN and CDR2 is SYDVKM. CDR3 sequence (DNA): TGTGCCAGTAGCCGAGAGACCCAGTACTAC. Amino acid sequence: CASSRETQYY.

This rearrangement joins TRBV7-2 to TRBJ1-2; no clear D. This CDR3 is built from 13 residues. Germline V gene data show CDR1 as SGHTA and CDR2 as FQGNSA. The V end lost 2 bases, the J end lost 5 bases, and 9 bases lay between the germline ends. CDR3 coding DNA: TGTGCCAGCAGCTTAAGGGCTGAGTATGGCTACACCTTC. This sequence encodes CASSLRAEYGYTF.

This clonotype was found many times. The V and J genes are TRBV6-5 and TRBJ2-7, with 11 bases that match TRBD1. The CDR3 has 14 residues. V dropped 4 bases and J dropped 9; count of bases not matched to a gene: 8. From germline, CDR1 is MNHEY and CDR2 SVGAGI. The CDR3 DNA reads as TGTGCCAGCAGTTCACAAGGACAGGGGGCTGTGCAGTACTTC. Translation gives CASSSQGQGAVQYF.

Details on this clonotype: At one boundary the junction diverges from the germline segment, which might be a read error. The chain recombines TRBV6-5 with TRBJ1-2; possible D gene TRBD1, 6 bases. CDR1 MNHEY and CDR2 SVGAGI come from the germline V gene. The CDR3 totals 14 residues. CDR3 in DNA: TGTGCCTGCAGTACCTACGGGGACGGAAGGGGGTACACCTTC. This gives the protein CACSTYGDGRGYTF.

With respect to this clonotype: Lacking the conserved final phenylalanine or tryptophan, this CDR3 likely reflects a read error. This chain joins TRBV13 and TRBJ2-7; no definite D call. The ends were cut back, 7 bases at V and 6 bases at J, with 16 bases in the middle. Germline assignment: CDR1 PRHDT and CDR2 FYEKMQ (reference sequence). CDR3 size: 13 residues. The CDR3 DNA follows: TGTGCCAGCAACCCCCACCCACGTGCCGAGCAGTACTCC. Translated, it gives CASNPHPRAEQYS.

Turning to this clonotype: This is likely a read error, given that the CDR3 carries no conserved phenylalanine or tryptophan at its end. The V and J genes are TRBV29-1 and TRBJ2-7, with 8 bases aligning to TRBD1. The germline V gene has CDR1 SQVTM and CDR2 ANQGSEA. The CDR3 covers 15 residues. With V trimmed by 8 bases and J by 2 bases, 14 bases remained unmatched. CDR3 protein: CSLVAGGRFAYEQYL. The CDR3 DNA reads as TGCAGCCTTGTGGCAGGGGGCAGATTTGCCTACGAGCAGTACCTC.

CDR3 in amino acids: CARYNWERARVRIDTQYF. CDR3 sequence (DNA): TGTGCCAGATACAATTGGGAGCGCGCGCGGGTCAGGATAGATACGCAGTATTTT. The chain employs TRBV5-5 and TRBJ2-3, with TRBD2 as a possible D gene (5 bases). V was cut by 8 bases and J by 5 bases, with 30 bases left in between. The CDR3 covers 18 residues. CDR1 is SGHKS, CDR2 YYEKEE, per germline (reference sequence).

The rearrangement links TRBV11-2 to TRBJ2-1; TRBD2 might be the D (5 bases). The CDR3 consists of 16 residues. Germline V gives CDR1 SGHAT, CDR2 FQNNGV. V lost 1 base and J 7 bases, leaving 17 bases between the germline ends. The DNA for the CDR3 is TGTGCCAGCAGCTTAGGGCAGACAACTAGGGCTAATGAGCAGTTCTTC. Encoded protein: CASSLGQTTRANEQFF.

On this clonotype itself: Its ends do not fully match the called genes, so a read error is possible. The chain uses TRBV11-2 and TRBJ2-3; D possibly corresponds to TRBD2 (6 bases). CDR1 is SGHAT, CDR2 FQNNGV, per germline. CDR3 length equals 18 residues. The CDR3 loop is CASSLGDDQPGRVDRQYF. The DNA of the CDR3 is TGTGCCAGCAGCCTGGGAGATGATCAGCCCGGGAGAGTAGATAGGCAGTATTTT.

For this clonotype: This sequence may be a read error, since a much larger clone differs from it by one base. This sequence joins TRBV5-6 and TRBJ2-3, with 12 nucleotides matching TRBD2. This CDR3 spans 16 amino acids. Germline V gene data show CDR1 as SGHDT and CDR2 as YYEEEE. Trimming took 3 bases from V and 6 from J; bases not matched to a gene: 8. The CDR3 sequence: CASSSRLAGASDTQYF. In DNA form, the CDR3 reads TGTGCCAGCAGCTCGCGACTAGCGGGGGCCTCGGATACGCAGTATTTT. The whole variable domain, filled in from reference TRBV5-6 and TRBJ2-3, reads DAGVTQSPTHLIKTRGQQVTLRCSPKSGHDTVSWYQQALGQGPQFIFQYYEEEERQRGNFPDRFSGHQFPNYSSELNVNALLLGDSALYLCASSSRLAGASDTQYFGPGTRLTVL.

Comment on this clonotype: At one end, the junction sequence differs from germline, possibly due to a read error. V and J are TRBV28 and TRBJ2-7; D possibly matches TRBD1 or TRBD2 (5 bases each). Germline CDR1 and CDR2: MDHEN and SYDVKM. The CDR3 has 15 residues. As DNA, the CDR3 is TGTGCCAGCAGTCCGACAGAGGGCAAAGTTTACGAGCAGCACTTC. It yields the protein CASSPTEGKVYEQHF.

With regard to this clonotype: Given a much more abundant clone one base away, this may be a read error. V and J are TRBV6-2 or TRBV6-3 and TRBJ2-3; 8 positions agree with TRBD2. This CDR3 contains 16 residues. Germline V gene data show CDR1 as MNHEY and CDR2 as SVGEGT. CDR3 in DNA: TGTGCCAGCAGTTACTTGCCTAGCGGGCGCACAGATGCGCAGTATTTT. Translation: CASSYLPSGRTDAQYF.